One sample yielded the 19 T cell receptor beta chains listed below, sequenced in a study of blood T cells in healthy people across ages. Using a J-beta primer mix together with a sample-barcoded 5' primer, a second PCR was run for about 7 to 12 cycles. TCRdb reanalysed the 5' RACE reads using MiXCR and keeps one entry per CDR3 protein. The repertoire holds approximately 600,000 distinct CDR3 sequences, 58% seen once, with 35% to 40% in the top ten. Source material: blood. Receptor source: a man aged 55 to 69 in good health.

This clonotype came up once. The germline gene is not matched at one end of the junction; a read error may be the cause. The V gene is TRBV27, the J gene TRBJ2-1; D is perhaps TRBD2 (6 bases). The J call is in doubt because the DNA end fits TRBJ2-7 better. Germline V gene sequence: CDR1 MNHEY, CDR2 SMNVEV (reference sequence). The CDR3 has 14 residues. For the CDR3, the DNA is TGTGCCAGCAGCTCGGGGGACGGCTCCGACGAGCAGTACTTC. Residues: CASSSGDGSDEQYF.

This clonotype was detected only a few times. The rearrangement joins TRBV6-6 to TRBJ2-6; D ambiguous. V was cut by 9 bases and J by 1 base, with 7 bases left in between. Germline lookup yields CDR1 MNHNY and CDR2 SVGAGI (reference sequence). This CDR3 is built from 13 residues. The CDR3 protein is CASGVSGANVLTF. The CDR3 nucleotides are TGTGCCAGTGGGGTTTCTGGGGCCAACGTCCTGACTTTC.

The rearrangement uses TRBV27 and TRBJ2-7, with D perhaps TRBD2 (6 bases). CDR3 size: 18 residues. Germline assignment: CDR1 MNHEY and CDR2 SMNVEV (reference sequence). V lost 3 bases and J 6 bases, leaving 27 bases between the germline ends. DNA for the CDR3: TGTGCCAGCAGTTTCATTACGACTAGAATCCCTAACTATAGCGAGCAGTACTTC. Its translation is CASSFITTRIPNYSEQYF.

V is TRBV30 and J is TRBJ1-2, with D maybe TRBD1 (5 bases). Trimming removed 3 bases at V and 3 bases at J, with 11 bases between. Germline CDR1 GTSNPN, CDR2 SVGIG (reference sequence). This CDR3 has 13 residues. In DNA form, the CDR3 reads TGTGCCTGGAGCCGACAGAGCTACTATGGCTACACCTTC. Protein product: CAWSRQSYYGYTF.

This clonotype was counted between two and nine times. The J gene is TRBJ1-2, the V gene TRBV7-9; 7 positions agree with TRBD1. J was trimmed by 8 bases and V by 1 base; bases with no gene match: 10. Looked up from germline, CDR1 is SEHNR and CDR2 is FQNEAQ (reference sequence). The CDR3 loop spans 15 amino acids. As DNA, the CDR3 is TGTGCCAGCAGCTTAGGATTCACAGGGGATGGGGGCTACACCTTC. Translation: CASSLGFTGDGGYTF.

The table lists this clonotype with a few counts. This rearrangement joins TRBV7-2 to TRBJ2-7, with D possibly called TRBD1 or TRBD2 (6 bases each). This CDR3 is built from 15 residues. V lost 3 bases, J lost 7 bases, and 19 bases lay in between. Germline values: CDR1 SGHTA, CDR2 FQGNSA. The CDR3 spells CASSFLQGFAGEQYF. The CDR3 DNA follows: TGTGCCAGCAGCTTTTTACAGGGATTCGCGGGGGAGCAGTACTTC.

Many counts were recorded for this clonotype. The rearrangement uses TRBV10-3 and TRBJ1-2; 8 bases are a match to TRBD1. CDR1 ENHRY and CDR2 SYGVKD come from the germline V gene. The length of the CDR3 is 15 residues. V lost 0 bases and J lost 1; bases outside the gene matches: 1. CDR3 sequence: CAISESGQGNYGYTF. DNA of the CDR3: TGTGCCATCAGTGAGTCTGGACAGGGTAACTATGGCTACACCTTC.

A few counts support this clonotype. The genes are TRBV25-1 and TRBJ1-2, with a weak D call TRBD1 (6 bases). The V end was cut by 3 bases, the J end by 5 bases, with 7 bases between. This CDR3 comprises 12 residues. Germline V lookup: CDR1 MGHDK, CDR2 SYGVNS. CDR3 DNA: TGTGCCAGCAGTGACCAGGGGTATGGCTACACCTTC. Its translation: CASSDQGYGYTF.

Only a few counts were recorded for this clonotype. The chain uses TRBV15 and TRBJ2-1; D is uncertain. Trimming cost V 3 bases and J 0 bases, with 12 bases left between them. Germline V gene lookup returns CDR1 LNHNV and CDR2 YYDKDF (reference sequence). CDR3 length: 16 residues. CDR3 loop: CATSSGALSSYNEQFF. DNA of the CDR3: TGTGCCACCAGCAGTGGAGCCCTTAGCTCCTACAATGAGCAGTTCTTC. Full variable domain (rest looked up from reference TRBV15 and TRBJ2-1): DAMVIQNPRYQVTQFGKPVTLSCSQTLNHNVMYWYQQKSSQAPKLLFHYYDKDFNNEADTPDNFQSRRPNTSFCFLDIRSPGLGDTAMYLCATSSGALSSYNEQFFGPGTRLTVL.

The chain uses TRBV18 and TRBJ2-3, with 13 bases lining up with TRBD2. The CDR3 contains 17 residues. After removal of 6 bases from V and 7 bases from J, the junction contained 13 bases not matched to a gene. Germline CDR1 KGHSH, CDR2 LQKENI. Here the CDR3 DNA reads TGTGCCAGCTCTTCGGGACTAGCGGGACGTGGACGGAATACGCAGTATTTT. This gives the protein CASSSGLAGRGRNTQYF.

The chain joins TRBV5-1 to TRBJ2-1, with TRBD1 as a possible D gene (5 bases). This CDR3 has 14 amino acids. Looked up from germline, CDR1 is SGHRS and CDR2 is YFSETQ. Between the trimmed V and J ends, which lost 5 bases and 8 bases, there was a span of 17 bases. This CDR3 is CASRRYRQVDEQFF. In DNA, the CDR3 is TGCGCCAGCAGAAGGTACAGGCAGGTCGATGAGCAGTTCTTC.

The J gene is TRBJ2-6, the V gene TRBV18; 8 positions match TRBD2. The CDR3 has 16 residues. Trimming at V came to 3 bases and at J to 2 bases, leaving 3 bases not matched to a gene. CDR1 is KGHSH and CDR2 is LQKENI in the germline V gene. CDR3 DNA: TGTGCCAGCTCACCTTCCGGGGGGGCTGGGGCCAACGTCCTGACTTTC. Translated, it gives CASSPSGGAGANVLTF.

There are a few counts of this clonotype. This chain uses TRBV5-1 with TRBJ2-1; TRBD1 matches at 7 bases. Germline V gene data show CDR1 as SGHRS and CDR2 as YFSETQ. This CDR3 is 15 amino acids long. Trimming cost V 4 bases and J 3 bases; bases outside gene matches: 7. The CDR3 coding sequence is TGCGCCAGCAGCCAGGACAGGCTCCGCTACAATGAGCAGTTCTTC. Amino acid sequence: CASSQDRLRYNEQFF. Full variable domain (remainder filled in from reference TRBV5-1 and TRBJ2-1): KAGVTQTPRYLIKTRGQQVTLSCSPISGHRSVSWYQQTPGQGLQFLFEYFSETQRNKGNFPGRFSGRQFSNSRSEMNVSTLELGDSALYLCASSQDRLRYNEQFFGPGTRLTVL.

This chain links TRBV28 with TRBJ2-5; D perhaps matches TRBD1 (8 bases). The CDR3 runs 15 residues. Germline V lookup: CDR1 MDHEN, CDR2 SYDVKM. Trimming took 4 bases from V and 5 from J, leaving 17 bases between them. Written as DNA, the CDR3 is TGTGCCAGCAGTTCTTACAGGGGGGGGGAGGAGACCCAGTACTTC. Translating it yields CASSSYRGGEETQYF.

The V and J genes are TRBV10-3 and TRBJ2-5, with D possibly called TRBD1 or TRBD2 (6 bases each). Germline V CDR1 and CDR2: ENHRY, SYGVKD. The CDR3 consists of 11 residues. V was trimmed by 11 bases and J by 1 base, leaving 8 bases between them. CDR3 amino acids: CASGAQETQYF. The DNA of the CDR3 is TGTGCCTCGGGGGCCCAAGAGACCCAGTACTTC.

Note on this clonotype: The junction shows a germline mismatch at one end, possibly a read error. The gene calls are TRBV7-2 and TRBJ2-3, with D possibly TRBD2 on 5 matching bases. Germline CDR1 SGHTA, CDR2 FQGNSA. The CDR3 loop spans 14 amino acids. CDR3 residues: CAGSPRVGTDTQYF. CDR3 nucleotides: TGTGCCGGCAGCCCGCGGGTCGGAACAGATACGCAGTATTTT. Based on the CDR3 plus reference TRBV7-2 and TRBJ2-3, the full variable domain is GAGVSQSPSNKVTEKGKDVELRCDPISGHTALYWYRQSLGQGLEFLIYFQGNSAPDKSGLPSDRFSAERTGGSVSTLTIQRTQQEDSAVYLCAGSPRVGTDTQYFGPGTRLTVL.

In its sample, this clonotype was seen a few times. The chain has TRBV6-2 or TRBV6-3 and TRBJ2-7; D is tentatively TRBD1 or TRBD2 (5 bases each). Germline loops: CDR1 MNHEY, CDR2 SVGEGT. V was pared by 7 bases and J by 2 bases, with 15 bases between. This CDR3 has 14 residues. This CDR3 reads CASNPGQATYEQYF. CDR3 DNA sequence: TGTGCCAGCAACCCGGGGCAGGCGACCTACGAGCAGTACTTC.

On this clonotype itself: This sequence may be a read error, since a much larger clone differs from it by one base. The chain recombines TRBV20-1 with TRBJ2-5; maybe TRBD2 (6 bases). In germline, CDR1 is DFQATT, CDR2 SNEGSKA (reference sequence). The CDR3 spans 13 residues. V lost 1 base to trimming and J lost 3 bases, with 9 bases between them. DNA of the CDR3: TGCAGTGCTAGAGGACTAGTCGAAGAGACCCAGTACTTC. Translated, it gives CSARGLVEETQYF.

V is TRBV20-1 and J is TRBJ2-7; 8 nucleotides align to TRBD2. CDR1 is DFQATT, CDR2 SNEGSKA, per germline (reference sequence). V dropped 5 bases and J dropped 1; count of bases not matched to a gene: 4. The CDR3 totals 13 residues. The CDR3 loop reads CSACGGSSYEQYF. The CDR3 DNA sequence: TGCAGTGCTTGCGGGGGGTCTTCCTACGAGCAGTACTTC.